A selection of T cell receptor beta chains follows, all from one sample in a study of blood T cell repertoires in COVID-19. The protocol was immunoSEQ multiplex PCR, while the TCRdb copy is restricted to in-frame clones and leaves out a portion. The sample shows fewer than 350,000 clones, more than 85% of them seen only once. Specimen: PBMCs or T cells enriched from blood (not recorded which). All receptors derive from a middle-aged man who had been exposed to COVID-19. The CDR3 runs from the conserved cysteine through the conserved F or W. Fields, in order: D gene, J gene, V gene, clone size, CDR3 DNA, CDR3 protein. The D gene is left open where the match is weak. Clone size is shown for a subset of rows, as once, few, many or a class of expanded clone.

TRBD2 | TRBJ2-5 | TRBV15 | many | TGTGCCACCAGCGGGATAGCGGGGGAGACCCAGTACTTC | CATSGIAGETQYF
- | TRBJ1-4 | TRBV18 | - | TGTGCCAGCTCGTCGGGGGTGACTAATGAAAAACTGTTTTTT | CASSSGVTNEKLFF
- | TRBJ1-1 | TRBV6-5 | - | TGTGCCACCCGGTCTGGCCTAGGCACTGAAGCTTTCTTT | CATRSGLGTEAFF
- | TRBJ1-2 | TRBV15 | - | TGTGCCACCAGCAGGTCCTTAGGGGGTAGCTATGGCTACACCTTC | CATSRSLGGSYGYTF
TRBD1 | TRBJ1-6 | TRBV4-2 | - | TGTGCCAGCAGCCGAGTGGGACAGTATAATTCACCCCTCCACTTT | CASSRVGQYNSPLHF
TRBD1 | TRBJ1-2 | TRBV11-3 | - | TGTGCCAGCAGCTTAGGGACAGGGGGCAGCTACACCTTC | CASSLGTGGSYTF
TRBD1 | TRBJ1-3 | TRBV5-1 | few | TGCGCCAGCAGCTTGCAGGGGGCGGCTGGAAACACCATATATTTT | CASSLQGAAGNTIYF
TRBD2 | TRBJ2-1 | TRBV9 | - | TGTGCCAGCAGCACGCGGACTAGCGGGCTCGATGAGCAGTTCTTC | CASSTRTSGLDEQFF
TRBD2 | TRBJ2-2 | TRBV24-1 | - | TGTGCCACCAGTGATTCTAGCGGGAGTTACGGCGGGGAGCTGTTTTTT | CATSDSSGSYGGELFF
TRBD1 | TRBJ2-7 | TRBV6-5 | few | TGTGCCAGCAGTTACACGGACAGGAGCTCCTACGAGCAGTACTTC | CASSYTDRSSYEQYF
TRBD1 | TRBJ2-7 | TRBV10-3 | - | TGTGCCATCCGCGCGGGACAGGGGCTGAGCGAGCAGTACTTC | CAIRAGQGLSEQYF
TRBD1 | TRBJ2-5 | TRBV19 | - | TGTGCCAGTAGGATGACAGGGCCCCAAGAGACCCAGTACTTC | CASRMTGPQETQYF
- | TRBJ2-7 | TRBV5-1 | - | TGCGCCAGCAGCTTGTCGGGCGAGCAGTACTTC | CASSLSGEQYF
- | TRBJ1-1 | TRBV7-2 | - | TGTGCCAGCAGCTCCCGAAAGACAGGGAACACTGAAGCTTTCTTT | CASSSRKTGNTEAFF
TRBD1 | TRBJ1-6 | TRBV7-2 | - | TGTGCCAGCAGCCCCGGACAGGTGAATTCACCCCTCCACTTT | CASSPGQVNSPLHF
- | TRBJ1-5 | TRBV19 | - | TGTGCCAGTAGTATCCGGGGTGGCCTAGGAGTTCAGCCCCAGCATTTT | CASSIRGGLGVQPQHF
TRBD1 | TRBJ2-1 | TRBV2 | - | TGTGCCAGCAGTGAAATCGCCGGACAGGGGTTGTTCTTC | CASSEIAGQGLFF
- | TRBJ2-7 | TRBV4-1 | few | TGCGCCAGCAGCCATGGCTCCTCATGGGAGCAGTACTTC | CASSHGSSWEQYF
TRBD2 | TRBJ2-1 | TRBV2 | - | TGTGCCAGCAGGGATTCTAGCGGGAGTAACAATGAGCAGTTCTTC | CASRDSSGSNNEQFF
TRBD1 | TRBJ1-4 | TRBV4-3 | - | TGCGCCAGCAGCCAAGAATGGACAGGGGCTTCTACTAATGAAAAACTGTTTTTT | CASSQEWTGASTNEKLFF
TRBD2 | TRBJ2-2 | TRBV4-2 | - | TGTGCCAGCAGCCAAGCAAGCGGGAGGCGGACCGGGGAGCTGTTTTTT | CASSQASGRRTGELFF
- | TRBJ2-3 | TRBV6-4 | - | TGTGCCAGCAGTGACTCAGCTAGCGGCACAGATACGCAGTATTTT | CASSDSASGTDTQYF
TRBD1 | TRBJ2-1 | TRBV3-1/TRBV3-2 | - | TGTGCCAGCAGGGGCGACAGGGGGCTTTTCGGTGAGCAGTTCTTC | CASRGDRGLFGEQFF
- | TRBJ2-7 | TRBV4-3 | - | TGCGCCAGCAGCCAAGATCGAGTTTCCTACGAGCAGTACTTC | CASSQDRVSYEQYF
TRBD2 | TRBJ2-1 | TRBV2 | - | TGTGCCAGCAGTATGTCTAGCGGTTCCTACAATGAGCAGTTCTTC | CASSMSSGSYNEQFF
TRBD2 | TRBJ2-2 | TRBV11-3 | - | TGTGCCAGCAGCCCATCTAGCGGGAGTTTGACCGGGGAGCTGTTTTTT | CASSPSSGSLTGELFF
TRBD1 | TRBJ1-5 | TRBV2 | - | TGTGCCAGCAGTGAGAGCAGACAGGGTCCTCAGCCCCAGCATTTT | CASSESRQGPQPQHF
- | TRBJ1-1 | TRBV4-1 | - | TGCGCCAGCAGCCAAGTGACAGCGAACACTGAAGCTTTCTTT | CASSQVTANTEAFF
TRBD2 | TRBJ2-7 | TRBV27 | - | TGTGCCAGCAGTTTCACTAGCGGATCCTACGAGCAGTACTTC | CASSFTSGSYEQYF
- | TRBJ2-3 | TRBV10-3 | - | TGTGCCATCCAAGGGGCTACCGGTAGCACAGATACGCAGTATTTT | CAIQGATGSTDTQYF
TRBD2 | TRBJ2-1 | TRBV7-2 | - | TGTGCCAGCAGCTTAGCAGCGGGAGAGTACAATGAGCAGTTCTTC | CASSLAAGEYNEQFF